Detailed here is one TCR beta chain. Its antigen is undetermined. This specimen comes from a study of T-cell memory formation after mild COVID-19. From germline, CDR1 is MNHEY and CDR2 SMNVEV (reference sequence). V was cut by 5 bases and J by 3 bases, with 10 bases left in between. The CDR3 length is 13 residues. Findings of the study overall: Some clones that responded were present in memory (sampled pre-infection), which suggests cross-reactive memory joined.

MiXCR, run by TCRdb on the 5' RACE reads, gives a single entry per CDR3 protein. The sample has 150,000 to 200,000 distinct CDR3 sequences; about 22% are singletons. The V gene is TRBV27, the J gene TRBJ1-1; D call uncertain. Sequencing was done on a sample of PBMCs or a T cell subset sorted from them (not recorded which). This TCR was recovered from an adult woman who had mild COVID-19 (a few samples of this study predate the infection). Cell type and time point are not known. This CDR3 reads CASSITSYTEAFF. In DNA form, the CDR3 reads TGTGCCAGCAGTATTACCAGCTACACTGAAGCTTTCTTT.